Listed below are T cell receptor beta chains from one sample, sequenced in a study of blood T cell repertoires in COVID-19. The assay was immunoSEQ multiplex PCR, and TCRdb's table has in-frame clones only and misses some. The table records tens of thousands of clones, about 87% of them present only once. The sequencing sample was made of peripheral blood. These receptors were taken from a woman in her 70s with acute or convalescent COVID-19. CDR3s include the opening cysteine and the closing phenylalanine or tryptophan. A D gene is named only where the DNA matches it firmly. Clone size, where shown, is once, few, many, or a class for clones that have expanded.

J gene	clone size	D gene	V gene	CDR3 DNA	CDR3 protein
TRBJ2-3	.	.	TRBV5-4	TGTGCCAGCAGCTTTCCCCTTTCTAGCACAGATACGCAGTATTTT	CASSFPLSSTDTQYF
TRBJ2-5	.	.	TRBV28	TGTGCCAGCAGGACAGGATTAGAGACCCAGTACTTC	CASRTGLETQYF
TRBJ2-5	.	.	TRBV18	TGTGCCAGCTCACAGGGGCGGGAGACCCAGTACTTC	CASSQGRETQYF
TRBJ2-3	.	.	TRBV7-9	TGTGCCAGCACGGGGGAGTGGAGCACAGATACGCAGTATTTT	CASTGEWSTDTQYF
TRBJ2-1	.	.	TRBV21-1	TGTGCCAGCAGCAAACGCGGGACAGGGGACTCCTACAATGAGCAGTTCTTC	CASSKRGTGDSYNEQFF
TRBJ1-6	.	.	TRBV6-6	TGTGCCAGCAGTTTTCCAGGGGTGTTAGGGAATTCACCCCTCCACTTT	CASSFPGVLGNSPLHF
TRBJ1-6	few	.	TRBV15	TGTGCCACCAGCAGAGTGAGACGGGGGAATTCACCCCTCCACTTT	CATSRVRRGNSPLHF
TRBJ2-2	.	TRBD2	TRBV7-2	TGTGCCAGCAGCTTTAGGGCCCTAGGACTAGCGGGAGTCCCCGGGGAGCTGTTTTTT	CASSFRALGLAGVPGELFF
TRBJ2-4	.	TRBD2	TRBV15	TGTGCCACCAGCAGGGGACTAGCGGGAGTAAAGGTATCCAAAAACATTCAGTACTTC	CATSRGLAGVKVSKNIQYF
TRBJ2-3	.	TRBD2	TRBV19	TGTGCCAGTAGTATGGATCGACTAGCGGGGGAGTATTTT	CASSMDRLAGEYF
TRBJ2-1	.	TRBD2	TRBV2	TGTGCCAGCAGTGGGACTAGCAAAACTTACAATGAGCAGTTCTTC	CASSGTSKTYNEQFF
TRBJ1-3	.	.	TRBV19	TGTGCCAGTAGTATGGGCGACGCAAACTCTGGAAACACCATATATTTT	CASSMGDANSGNTIYF
TRBJ2-3	.	TRBD2	TRBV27	TGTGCCAGCAGTCTTCTAGCGGGGCTCTCTAGCACAGATACGCAGTATTTT	CASSLLAGLSSTDTQYF
TRBJ2-1	.	TRBD1	TRBV5-6	TGTGCCAGCAGCTTGACTGGGACAGCGAATGAGCAGTTCTTC	CASSLTGTANEQFF
TRBJ2-2	few	TRBD2	TRBV6-1	TGTGCCAGCAGTGAAGCACACGGGGGGAGAGGCACCGGGGAGCTGTTTTTT	CASSEAHGGRGTGELFF
TRBJ2-5	.	TRBD1	TRBV24-1	TGTGCCACCAGTGATCCGGTAACCACAGGGGGCCGGGAGACCCAGTACTTC	CATSDPVTTGGRETQYF
TRBJ2-2	.	.	TRBV5-1	TGCGCCAGCAGCCTCGACAGAGAGAACGGGGAGCTGTTTTTT	CASSLDRENGELFF
TRBJ2-2	.	.	TRBV5-4	TGTGCCAGCGCTTCCGGCAGGGTGGGGGAGCTGTTTTTT	CASASGRVGELFF
TRBJ1-5	.	.	TRBV28	TGTGCCAGCAGCTCGAGTTCGGGTCAGCCCCAGCATTTT	CASSSSSGQPQHF
TRBJ1-2	.	.	TRBV4-2	TGTGCCAGCAGCCAAGAGAAGCGACAGCCACTTCTTAACTATGGCTACACCTTC	CASSQEKRQPLLNYGYTF
TRBJ2-5	.	.	TRBV5-1	TGCGCCAGCAGTCCGGGACAAGGGATTCAAGAGACCCAGTACTTC	CASSPGQGIQETQYF
TRBJ1-1	.	.	TRBV9	TGTGCCAGCAGCCCGCGGGAGGACACTGAAGCTTTCTTT	CASSPREDTEAFF
TRBJ2-1	.	.	TRBV14	TGTGCCAGCAGCCCCAGCCTAGGCTCCGGGGGTGTCAATGAGCAGTTCTTC	CASSPSLGSGGVNEQFF
TRBJ1-5	few	.	TRBV18	TGTGCCAGCTCACCAGGTCAGAGCAATCAGCCCCAGCATTTT	CASSPGQSNQPQHF
TRBJ1-1	few	.	TRBV5-1	TGCGCCAGCAGCCCCGAGGCCGGGACAACGAACACTGAAGCTTTCTTT	CASSPEAGTTNTEAFF
TRBJ1-1	.	.	TRBV6-5	TGTGCCAGCACCCCTCGGGTGAACACTGAAGCTTTCTTT	CASTPRVNTEAFF
TRBJ2-1	.	TRBD1	TRBV29-1	TGCAGCGTTGACGGGCTTGGTGCGCAGGGGGCGGACAATGAGCAGTTCTTC	CSVDGLGAQGADNEQFF
TRBJ1-5	few	.	TRBV6-5	TGTGCCAGCAGTTCCCCCGGGGGTGGTCAGCCCCAGCATTTT	CASSSPGGGQPQHF
TRBJ2-5	.	TRBD2	TRBV14	TGTGCCAGCAGCCGAAGTCTAGCGGTAGAGACCCAGTACTTC	CASSRSLAVETQYF
TRBJ2-1	.	TRBD2	TRBV24-1	TGTGCCACCAGTACACCGGGACTAGAGTACGACAATGAGCAGTTCTTC	CATSTPGLEYDNEQFF
TRBJ1-3	.	.	TRBV6-5	TGTGCCTTGATTGCTAGGCCCTCATGGGGAAACACCATATATTTT	CALIARPSWGNTIYF
TRBJ1-1	.	.	TRBV15	TGTGCCACCAGCAGCTCTTATAACACTGAAGCTTTCTTT	CATSSSYNTEAFF
TRBJ2-1	.	TRBD2	TRBV12-3/TRBV12-4	TGTGCCAGCAGTCCCGGACTAGCCGGTGAGCAGTTCTTC	CASSPGLAGEQFF
TRBJ1-1	.	.	TRBV3-1/TRBV3-2	TGTGCCAGCAGCTTTACAGGGACGGAAGAAGCTTTCTTT	CASSFTGTEEAFF
TRBJ1-1	.	.	TRBV5-1	TGCGCCAGCAGCTTCAGGGGTGGGACGGGAAACACTGAAGCTTTCTTT	CASSFRGGTGNTEAFF
TRBJ2-5	.	TRBD1	TRBV28	TGTGCCAGCAGTTTACCCGGACAGGGGACCCAGTACTTC	CASSLPGQGTQYF
TRBJ1-1	.	.	TRBV19	TGTGCCAGTAGGGGGGCCACTGAAGCTTTCTTT	CASRGATEAFF
TRBJ1-1	.	TRBD1	TRBV5-6	TGTGCCAGCAGCTTGTTCGCGGGGCAGGGGGTCACTGAAGCTTTCTTT	CASSLFAGQGVTEAFF
TRBJ1-2	.	.	TRBV10-3	TGTGCCATCAGAAATAAGGACAGTAGGATGGGAGAGGGCTACACCTTC	CAIRNKDSRMGEGYTF
TRBJ1-2	few	.	TRBV7-9	TGTGCCAGCAGCTCAGACAGAGCCTATGGCTACACCTTC	CASSSDRAYGYTF
TRBJ1-1	.	.	TRBV11-2	TGTGCCAGCAGCTTAGCACGAGTATTTGAGTACACTGAAGCTTTCTTT	CASSLARVFEYTEAFF
TRBJ2-2	few	TRBD2	TRBV9	TGTGCCAGCAGCGTAGCGGCGGGGGGGCCGAACGGGGAGCTGTTTTTT	CASSVAAGGPNGELFF
TRBJ2-2	.	TRBD1	TRBV11-3	TGTGCCAGCAGCCGCGGACAGGGTGCCACCGGGGAGCTGTTTTTT	CASSRGQGATGELFF
TRBJ2-6	.	TRBD1	TRBV5-1	TGCGCCAGCAGCTACTGGTTTTTGACAGGGCCTGGAGGGGCCAACGTCCTGACTTTC	CASSYWFLTGPGGANVLTF
TRBJ2-5	.	TRBD2	TRBV3-1/TRBV3-2	TGTGCCAGCAGCCAAGAGGTAGCGGGAGAGACCCAGTACTTC	CASSQEVAGETQYF
TRBJ2-6	.	.	TRBV4-2	TGTGCCAGCAGCCAAGATGGGCAGACTGGGGCCAACGTCCTGACTTTC	CASSQDGQTGANVLTF
TRBJ1-2	.	TRBD1	TRBV12-3/TRBV12-4	TGTGCCAGCAGCCCGACAGGGACTTATGGCTACACCTTC	CASSPTGTYGYTF
TRBJ1-1	.	.	TRBV12-5	TGTGCTAGTGGTCCATCGGGATTAAGCACTGAAGCTTTCTTT	CASGPSGLSTEAFF
TRBJ1-6	few	TRBD1	TRBV3-1/TRBV3-2	TGTGCCAGCAGCCCCGGACAGGGAAATTCACCCCTCCACTTT	CASSPGQGNSPLHF